A selection of T cell receptor beta chains follows, all from one sample in a study of blood T cells in healthy people across ages. TCRdb re-called the 5' RACE reads through MiXCR, storing one row per CDR3 protein. The sample consists of around 990,000 distinct CDR3 sequences, roughly two fifths of them appearing once. Sequencing used blood. The receptors shown here come from a man aged 18 to 29 in good health. CDR3s include the opening cysteine and the closing phenylalanine or tryptophan. A D gene is named only where the DNA matches it firmly. Size is stated for part of the rows, as once, few or many counts, or as a class when the clone is expanded.

. TRBJ2-2 TRBV5-5 15 once CASSWARGASGELFF TGTGCCAGCAGCTGGGCTAGGGGGGCCTCCGGGGAGCTGTTTTTT
TRBD2 TRBJ2-3 TRBV7-2 16 few CASSRKLAGRTDTQYF TGTGCCAGCAGCCGAAAACTAGCGGGGCGCACAGATACGCAGTATTTT
TRBD1 TRBJ2-3 TRBV28 16 . CASSFRQGLLTDTQYF TGTGCCAGCAGTTTCAGACAGGGCCTCCTCACAGATACGCAGTATTTT
. TRBJ2-7 TRBV27 16 . CASSLIRRGGIYEQYF TGTGCCAGCAGTTTAATCAGGAGGGGGGGAATCTACGAGCAGTACTTC
. TRBJ1-1 TRBV5-1 14 few CASSDLWGNTEAFF TGCGCCAGCAGCGACCTTTGGGGGAACACTGAAGCTTTCTTT
TRBD2 TRBJ2-3 TRBV29-1 14 few CSVDVGGNTDTQYF TGCAGCGTTGATGTCGGGGGGAACACAGATACGCAGTATTTT
TRBD1 TRBJ1-5 TRBV18 15 few CASSRTGTVKQPQHF TGTGCCAGCTCACGAACCGGGACAGTGAAACAGCCCCAGCATTTT
TRBD2 TRBJ2-5 TRBV20-1 17 . CSATTLTSAGGQETQYF TGCAGTGCCACGACTCTTACTAGCGCGGGGGGTCAAGAGACCCAGTACTTC
. TRBJ2-3 TRBV6-2/TRBV6-3 12 . CASARGTDTQYF TGTGCCAGCGCGAGGGGGACCGATACGCAGTATTTT
. TRBJ1-2 TRBV12-3/TRBV12-4 14 few CASSFGRRNYGYTF TGTGCCAGCAGTTTCGGACGGAGAAACTATGGCTACACCTTC
. TRBJ1-2 TRBV4-2 13 . CASSQESWSGYTF TGTGCCAGCAGCCAAGAGAGCTGGTCTGGCTACACCTTC
TRBD1 TRBJ2-1 TRBV13 15 many CASSPDRGAYNEQFF TGTGCCAGCAGCCCTGACAGGGGGGCTTACAATGAGCAGTTCTTC
TRBD1 TRBJ2-1 TRBV6-6 14 few CASRSGQGYNEQFF TGTGCCAGCAGATCGGGACAGGGGTACAATGAGCAGTTCTTC
. TRBJ1-1 TRBV27 13 . CASRTRRNTEAFF TGTGCCAGCAGAACCAGAAGGAACACTGAAGCTTTCTTT
. TRBJ1-2 TRBV6-5 13 few CASSWRGYYGYTF TGTGCCAGCAGCTGGCGGGGGTACTATGGCTACACCTTC
TRBD1 TRBJ2-5 TRBV10-3 13 . CAISEETGETQYF TGTGCCATCAGTGAGGAGACAGGGGAGACCCAGTACTTC
TRBD1 TRBJ1-1 TRBV10-3 14 few CAISADRDMTEAFF TGTGCCATCAGTGCCGACAGGGACATGACTGAAGCTTTCTTT
TRBD1 TRBJ2-7 TRBV2 14 few CASSRDSVGYEQYF TGTGCCAGCAGTCGGGACAGTGTAGGTTACGAGCAGTACTTC
TRBD2 TRBJ2-7 TRBV24-1 16 few CATNRIPGLSDNEQYF TGTGCCACCAATCGAATCCCGGGACTAAGTGACAATGAGCAGTACTTC
TRBD1 TRBJ1-2 TRBV6-5 13 many CASSPGQGGGYTF TGTGCCAGCAGTCCCGGACAGGGAGGTGGCTACACCTTC
TRBD2 TRBJ2-1 TRBV7-2 20 once CASSLTAGGLATVYYNEQFF TGTGCCAGCAGCCTAACGGCGGGGGGACTAGCGACGGTTTACTACAATGAGCAGTTCTTC
TRBD1 TRBJ1-2 TRBV20-1 15 few CSATPGTGDFYGYTF TGCAGTGCTACCCCCGGGACAGGGGATTTCTATGGCTACACCTTC
TRBD1 TRBJ2-4 TRBV3-1 15 . CASSLGGAAKNIQYF TGTGCCAGCAGTCTAGGGGGCGCGGCCAAAAACATTCAGTACTTC
. TRBJ1-2 TRBV4-1 14 . CASSQVGVGYGYTF TGCGCCAGCAGCCAAGTAGGGGTAGGCTATGGCTACACCTTC
TRBD1 TRBJ2-1 TRBV2 16 few CASSATGGASYNEQFF TGTGCCAGCAGTGCGACAGGGGGCGCGTCCTACAATGAGCAGTTCTTC
TRBD1 TRBJ1-1 TRBV4-1 16 few CASSPYPGQGATEAFF TGCGCCAGCAGCCCTTACCCAGGACAGGGGGCCACTGAAGCTTTCTTT
. TRBJ2-1 TRBV20-1 16 . CSAREIGRLSISEQFF TGCAGTGCTAGAGAGATAGGGAGGTTATCGATCAGTGAGCAGTTCTTC
. TRBJ1-1 TRBV4-2 15 once CASSQSQGGSTEAFF TGTGCCAGCAGCCAATCACAGGGAGGGAGCACTGAAGCTTTCTTT
TRBD2 TRBJ2-1 TRBV7-2 15 . CASSLTSGGMNEQFF TGTGCCAGCAGCCTGACTAGCGGGGGGATGAATGAGCAGTTCTTC
TRBD2 TRBJ2-7 TRBV4-3 18 . CASSQETSGGTLFYEQYF TGCGCCAGCAGCCAAGAGACTAGCGGGGGGACCTTATTCTACGAGCAGTACTTC
. TRBJ1-2 TRBV12-3/TRBV12-4 12 . CASSLRVRGYTF TGTGCCAGCAGCCTTAGGGTACGCGGCTACACCTTC
. TRBJ1-5 TRBV4-3 18 . CASSPRDYSRGENQPQHF TGCGCCAGCAGCCCCCGTGATTACTCGAGGGGGGAAAATCAGCCCCAGCATTTT
. TRBJ2-7 TRBV12-3/TRBV12-4 14 . CASSLGRALNEQYF TGTGCCAGCAGTTTAGGCAGGGCATTAAATGAGCAGTACTTC
. TRBJ2-7 TRBV30 12 few CAWSVTGYEQYF TGTGCCTGGAGTGTAACAGGTTACGAGCAGTACTTC
. TRBJ2-7 TRBV18 14 . CASSPTRAYNEQYF TGTGCCAGCTCACCAACCAGGGCCTACAATGAGCAGTACTTC
. TRBJ1-5 TRBV12-3/TRBV12-4 15 many CASSFTGTSNQPQHF TGTGCCAGCAGTTTTACCGGGACAAGCAATCAGCCCCAGCATTTT
. TRBJ2-6 TRBV10-3 13 once CAIPDGGANVLTF TGTGCCATCCCGGACGGTGGGGCCAACGTCCTGACTTTC
. TRBJ1-6 TRBV2 15 . CASGNYPPGNSPLHF TGTGCCAGCGGGAACTATCCCCCGGGTAATTCACCCCTCCACTTT
. TRBJ2-2 TRBV11-1 16 once CASATLGQGNTGELFF TGTGCCAGCGCCACACTAGGTCAGGGGAACACCGGGGAGCTGTTTTTT
. TRBJ1-2 TRBV25-1 12 once CASSHAEYGYTF TGTGCCAGCAGTCATGCGGAATATGGCTACACCTTC